This record looks at one TCR beta chain sequence and its context. Trimming took off 5 bases at V and 6 bases at J, with 11 bases between the two ends. In germline, CDR1 is SGHTA, CDR2 FQGNSA. The CDR3 has 14 residues. The entry originates in a study of T cell changes during pregnancy in multiple sclerosis. Libraries were prepared by immunoSEQ multiplex PCR; TCRdb keeps only in-frame clonotypes and omits some of them. The sample has approximately 97,000 clones; 90% are singletons. The source of this sequence is a female donor in good health, enrolled as a control in a pregnancy study. The gene calls are TRBV7-2 and TRBJ1-6; D unclear. The material was peripheral blood, obtained in the second trimester of pregnancy. The CDR3 sequence: CASSPGSPNSPLHF. The CDR3, as DNA: TGTGCCAGCAGCCCCGGGAGTCCTAATTCACCCCTCCACTTT.